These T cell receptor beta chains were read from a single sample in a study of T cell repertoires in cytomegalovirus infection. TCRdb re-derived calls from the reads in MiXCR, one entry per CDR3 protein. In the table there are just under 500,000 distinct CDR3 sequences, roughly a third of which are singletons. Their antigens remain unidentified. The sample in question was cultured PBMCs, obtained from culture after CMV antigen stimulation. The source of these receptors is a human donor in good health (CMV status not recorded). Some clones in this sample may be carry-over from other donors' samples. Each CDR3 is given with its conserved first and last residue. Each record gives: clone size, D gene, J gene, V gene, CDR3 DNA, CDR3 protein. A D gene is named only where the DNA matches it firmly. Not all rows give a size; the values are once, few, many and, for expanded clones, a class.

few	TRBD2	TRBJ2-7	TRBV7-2	TGTGCCAGCAGCTCATCTAGCGGCCAACCCTACGAGCAGTACTTC	CASSSSSGQPYEQYF
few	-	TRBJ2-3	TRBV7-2	TGTGCCAGCAGCTTAGACGGCGCGTTCGCAGATACGCAGTATTTT	CASSLDGAFADTQYF
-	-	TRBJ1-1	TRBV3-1	TGTGCCAGCAGCCCCTGGAGTGGCGGCACTGAAGCTCTCTTT	CASSPWSGGTEALF
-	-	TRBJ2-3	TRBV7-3	TGTGCCAGCAGCTTAATGGTCATCACAGATACGCAGTATTTT	CASSLMVITDTQYF
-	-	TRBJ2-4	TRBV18	TGTGCCAGCTCACCTCCCGGGGGCATTCAGTACTTC	CASSPPGGIQYF
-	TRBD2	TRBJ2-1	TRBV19	TGTGCCAGTAGTATAGCTCGACTAGCGGGAGGGCCGACTTACTTTCCGCAGTTCTTC	CASSIARLAGGPTYFPQFF
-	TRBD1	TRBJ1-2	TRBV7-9	TGTGCCAGCAGCTCGGACAGGGACCGATCCTATGGCTACACCTTC	CASSSDRDRSYGYTF
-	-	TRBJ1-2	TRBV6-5	TGTGCCAGCAGTTACCAGGCGGGGTCGTGGGGGATGGGGAACTATGGCTACACCTTC	CASSYQAGSWGMGNYGYTF
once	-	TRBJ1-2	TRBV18	TGTGCCAGCTCACCATGGGACCGACGTAACTATGGCTACACCTTC	CASSPWDRRNYGYTF
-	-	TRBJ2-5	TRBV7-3	TGTGCCAGCAGCATAACAGGGTTAGGGGAGACCCAGTACTTC	CASSITGLGETQYF
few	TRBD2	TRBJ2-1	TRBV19	TGTGCCAGTAGTATAGACAGGCAAGGGACTAGCGGCCGGTACAATGAGCAGTTCTTC	CASSIDRQGTSGRYNEQFF
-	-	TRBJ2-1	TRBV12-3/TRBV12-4	TGTGCCAGCAGCTACGGGCCTAGCGCATACAATGAGCAGTTCTTC	CASSYGPSAYNEQFF
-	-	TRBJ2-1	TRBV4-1	TGCGCCAGCAGCCAGCCGACAAGTTACTACAATGAGCAGTTCTTC	CASSQPTSYYNEQFF
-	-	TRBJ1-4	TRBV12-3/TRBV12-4	TGTGCCAGCAGTGACAGGTGGAGTGGGGAAAAACTGTTTTTT	CASSDRWSGEKLFF
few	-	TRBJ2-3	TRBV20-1	TGCAGTGCTAGCCGACAGAACACAGATACGCAGTATTTT	CSASRQNTDTQYF
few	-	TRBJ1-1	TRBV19	TGTGCCAGTAGTATAACTAGGGGGGACACTGAAGCTTTCTTT	CASSITRGDTEAFF
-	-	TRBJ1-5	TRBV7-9	TGTGCCAGCAGCATTGGGGCGCCTCAGCCCCAGCATTTT	CASSIGAPQPQHF
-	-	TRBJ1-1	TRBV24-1	TGTGCCACCAGGGCCCCGGGCACTGAAGCTTTCTTT	CATRAPGTEAFF
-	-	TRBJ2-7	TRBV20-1	TGCAGTGCTAGGTTGTTCGGCGGGGCCCCCTACGAGCAGTACTTC	CSARLFGGAPYEQYF
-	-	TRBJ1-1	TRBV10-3	TGTGCCATCAGTGGCACAGATGAAGCTTTCTTT	CAISGTDEAFF
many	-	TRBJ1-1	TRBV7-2	TGTGCCAGCAGCTTAGGGGCAGGCATGAACACTGAAGCTTTCTTT	CASSLGAGMNTEAFF
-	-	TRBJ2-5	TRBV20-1	TGCAGTGCTAGAGATCAGGGTTGGCAAGAGACCCAGTACTTC	CSARDQGWQETQYF
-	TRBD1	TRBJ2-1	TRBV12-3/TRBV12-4	TGTGCCAGCACCGGGACAGTCAGCGGTGGCTCCTACAATGAGCAGTTCTTC	CASTGTVSGGSYNEQFF
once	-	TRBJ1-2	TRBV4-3	TGCGCCAGCAGCCACGTACACGGTTACTATGGCTACACCTTC	CASSHVHGYYGYTF
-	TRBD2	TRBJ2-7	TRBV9	TGTGCCAGCAGCGTAGGGGGGGGAGTCTACGAGCAGTACTTC	CASSVGGGVYEQYF
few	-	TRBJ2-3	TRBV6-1	TGTGCCAGCAGTTATACGGCGGGCACAGATACGCAGTATTTT	CASSYTAGTDTQYF
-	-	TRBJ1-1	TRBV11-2	TGTGCCAGCAGCTTAGCCAGGGGCCCTCGCGGCACTGAAGCTTTCTTT	CASSLARGPRGTEAFF
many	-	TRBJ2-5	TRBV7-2	TGTGCCAGCAGCTTAGAGGTCTACCAAGAGACCCAGTACTTC	CASSLEVYQETQYF
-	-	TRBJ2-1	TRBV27	TGTGCCAGCAGCCATGCTCGCCACAATGAGCAGTTCTTC	CASSHARHNEQFF
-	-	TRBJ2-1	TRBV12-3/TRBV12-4	TGTGCCAGCACGAGGCCCCCGCCCGGGGTTCATGAGCAGTTCTTC	CASTRPPPGVHEQFF
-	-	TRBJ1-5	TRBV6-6	TGTGCCAGCAACCACGACCCTCCGGTACGGGAGCATTTT	CASNHDPPVREHF
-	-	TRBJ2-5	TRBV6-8	TGTGCCAGCAGTTACGACGGGACGGTCCAAGAGACCCAGTACTTC	CASSYDGTVQETQYF
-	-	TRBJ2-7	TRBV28	TGTGCCAGCAGTTTGCCTTATACTAGTTCCGAGCAGTACTTC	CASSLPYTSSEQYF
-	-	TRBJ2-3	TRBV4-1	TGCGCCAGCAGCCGACGGGGGTCTAGCACAGATACGCAGTATTTT	CASSRRGSSTDTQYF
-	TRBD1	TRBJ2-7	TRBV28	TGTGCCAGCAATAATAAGGGACAGTGGTCCTACGAGCAGTACTTC	CASNNKGQWSYEQYF
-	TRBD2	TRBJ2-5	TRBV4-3	TGCGCCAGCAGCCAAGATCTCTTCGGGGGGGGAACCCAAGAGACCCAGTACTTC	CASSQDLFGGGTQETQYF
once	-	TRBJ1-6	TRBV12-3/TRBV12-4	TGTGCCAGCAGTTTCCAGCCCAACAATTCACCCCTCCACTTT	CASSFQPNNSPLHF
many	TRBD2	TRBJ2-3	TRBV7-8	TGTGCCAGCAGCCTGCTAGCGCGGGAGGGTTGGATAGATACGCAGTATTTT	CASSLLAREGWIDTQYF
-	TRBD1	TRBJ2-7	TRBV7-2	TGTGCCAGCAGCCAAACAGGGGGCGGGCAGTACTTC	CASSQTGGGQYF
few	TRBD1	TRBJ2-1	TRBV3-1	TGTGCCAGCAGCCAAGATATTGCAGGTAGACAGGGTGTTAGGAATGAGCAGTTCTTC	CASSQDIAGRQGVRNEQFF
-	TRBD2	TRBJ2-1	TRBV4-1	TGCGCCAGCAGCCAGGTCTATTTAGCGGGAGGCGATGAGCAGTTCTTC	CASSQVYLAGGDEQFF
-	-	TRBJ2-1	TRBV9	TGTGCCAGCAGCGTAGATCCCATCGCCTACAATGAGCAGTTCTTC	CASSVDPIAYNEQFF
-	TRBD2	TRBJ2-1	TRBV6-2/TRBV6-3	TGTGCCAGCAGTTACTCCCCGGGACTAGCCGACAATGAGCAGTTCTTC	CASSYSPGLADNEQFF
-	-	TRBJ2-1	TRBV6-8	TGTGCCAGCAGTTACTCCCCGGGCAATGAGCAGTTCTTC	CASSYSPGNEQFF
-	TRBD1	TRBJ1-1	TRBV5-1	TGCGCCAGCAGCTTGGCGAGGACAGGGCGAGAAGCTTTCTTT	CASSLARTGREAFF
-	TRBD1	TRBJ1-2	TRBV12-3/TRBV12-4	TGTGCCAGCAGTTCAGGGGGAACAAATGGCTACACCTTC	CASSSGGTNGYTF
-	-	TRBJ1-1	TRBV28	-	CASSFLAGKLNTEAFF
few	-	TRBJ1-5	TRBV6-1	TGTGCCAGCAGAGATGGGAGCTTGCTCGGTCAGCCCCAGCATTTT	CASRDGSLLGQPQHF
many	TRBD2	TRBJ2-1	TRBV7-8	TGTGCCAGCAGCCGACCAGGACTAGCGGGAGGCGGTGAGCAGTTCTTC	CASSRPGLAGGGEQFF
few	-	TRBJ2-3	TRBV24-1	TGTGCCACCAAGGGCTCCGGTTTTGATACGCAGTATTTT	CATKGSGFDTQYF
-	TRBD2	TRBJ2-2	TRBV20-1	TGCAGTGCTAGACCGACTAGCGCAAACACCGGGGAGCTGTTTTTT	CSARPTSANTGELFF